This TCR beta chain was identified in a study of somatic mutations in cytotoxic T cells in rheumatoid arthritis. Note on this clone: Antigen specificity is unknown.

Study-level findings and limits: CD8+ T cells showed clonality that did not differ significantly between patients with rheumatoid arthritis and age-matched healthy controls. A rise in CD8+ clonality with age was seen in rheumatoid arthritis patients but not in healthy controls.

Sequencing used immunoSEQ multiplex PCR; TCRdb keeps in-frame clones, though not all of them. The table includes 20,000 to 25,000 clones, 86% detected once. Positive magnetic bead selection separated CD4+ and CD8+ cells, and flow cytometry confirmed purity. The TCR was taken from a woman in her fifties or sixties in good health. The specimen was CD8+ T cells sorted from blood.

CDR3 sequence (DNA): TGTGCCAGCAGCCCAAGGGACAGACAACTATCCTATGGCTACACCTTC. It translates to CASSPRDRQLSYGYTF. The J gene is TRBJ1-2, the V gene TRBV5-4; TRBD1 agrees at 7 bases. CDR3 length: 16 residues. Unmatched junction bases numbered 13, after V lost 4 bases and J lost 4 bases. CDR1 and CDR2 from the germline V gene are SGHNT and YYREEE (reference sequence).